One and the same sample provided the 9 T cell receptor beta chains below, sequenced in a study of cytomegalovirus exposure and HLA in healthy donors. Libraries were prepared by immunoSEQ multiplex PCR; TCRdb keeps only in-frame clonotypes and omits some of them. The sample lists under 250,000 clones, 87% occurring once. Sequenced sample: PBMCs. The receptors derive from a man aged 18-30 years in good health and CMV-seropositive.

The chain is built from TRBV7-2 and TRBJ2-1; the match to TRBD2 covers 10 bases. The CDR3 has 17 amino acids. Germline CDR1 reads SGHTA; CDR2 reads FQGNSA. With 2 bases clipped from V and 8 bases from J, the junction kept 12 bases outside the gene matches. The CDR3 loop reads CASSLRGPAGGAHEQFF. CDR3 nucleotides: TGTGCCAGCAGCTTAAGGGGTCCAGCGGGAGGGGCCCATGAGCAGTTCTTC. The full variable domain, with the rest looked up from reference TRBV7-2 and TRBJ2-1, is GAGVSQSPSNKVTEKGKDVELRCDPISGHTALYWYRQSLGQGLEFLIYFQGNSAPDKSGLPSDRFSAERTGGSVSTLTIQRTQQEDSAVYLCASSLRGPAGGAHEQFFGPGTRLTVL.

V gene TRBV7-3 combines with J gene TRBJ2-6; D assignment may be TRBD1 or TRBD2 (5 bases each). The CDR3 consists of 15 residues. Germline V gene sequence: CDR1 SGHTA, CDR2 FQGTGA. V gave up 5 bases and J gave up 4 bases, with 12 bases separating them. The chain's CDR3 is CASSHGAAGANVLTF. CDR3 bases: TGTGCCAGCAGCCACGGGGCAGCCGGGGCCAACGTCCTGACTTTC.

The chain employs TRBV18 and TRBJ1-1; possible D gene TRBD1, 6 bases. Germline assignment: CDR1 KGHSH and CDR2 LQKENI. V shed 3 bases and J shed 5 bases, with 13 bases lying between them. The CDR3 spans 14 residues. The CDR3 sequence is CASSPAGVGTEAFF. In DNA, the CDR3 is TGTGCCAGCTCACCTGCAGGGGTCGGAACTGAAGCTTTCTTT.

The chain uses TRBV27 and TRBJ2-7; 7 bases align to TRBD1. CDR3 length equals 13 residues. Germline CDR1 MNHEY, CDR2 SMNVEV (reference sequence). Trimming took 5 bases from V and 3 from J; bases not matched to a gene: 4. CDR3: CASSPGQDYEQYF. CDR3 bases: TGTGCCAGCAGTCCAGGACAGGACTACGAGCAGTACTTC.

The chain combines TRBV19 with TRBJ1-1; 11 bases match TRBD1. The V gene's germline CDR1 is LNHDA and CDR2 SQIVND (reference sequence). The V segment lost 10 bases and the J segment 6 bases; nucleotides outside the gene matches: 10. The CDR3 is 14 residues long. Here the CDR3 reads CATEDRGRPPEAFF. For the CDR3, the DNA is TGTGCCACAGAGGACAGGGGGCGCCCCCCTGAAGCTTTCTTT.

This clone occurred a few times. Here the CDR3 DNA reads TGTGCCAGCAGCTCCTGGACTAGCGGGATCACCTACGAGCAGTACTTC. Translated: CASSSWTSGITYEQYF. This chain uses TRBV7-9 with TRBJ2-7; TRBD2 agrees at 12 bases. The CDR3 consists of 16 residues. V lost 4 bases and J lost 2; bases outside the gene matches: 6. The germline gives CDR1 SEHNR, CDR2 FQNEAQ (reference sequence).

The CDR3 DNA sequence: TGTGCCAGCAGCAAAGCGCGGGATGCGAACGAGCAGTACTTC. This sequence encodes CASSKARDANEQYF. The V and J genes are TRBV21-1 and TRBJ2-7; the D segment call TRBD2 is taken from the table without a DNA check. TRBV21-1 is a listed pseudogene. This CDR3 has 14 residues.

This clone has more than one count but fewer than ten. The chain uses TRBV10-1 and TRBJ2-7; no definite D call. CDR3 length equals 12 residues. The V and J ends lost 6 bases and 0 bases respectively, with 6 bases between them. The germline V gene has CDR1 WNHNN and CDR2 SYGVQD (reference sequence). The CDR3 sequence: CASSRNSYEQYF. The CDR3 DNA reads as TGCGCCAGCAGCAGAAACTCCTACGAGCAGTACTTC.

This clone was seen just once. The CDR3 DNA sequence: TGTGCCAGCAGCACAGGACTAGCGGGAGGATCAGATACGCAGTATTTT. Encoded protein: CASSTGLAGGSDTQYF. The chain links TRBV7-9 to TRBJ2-3; TRBD2 aligns across 14 bases. Germline V CDR1 and CDR2: SEHNR, FQNEAQ (reference sequence). This CDR3 contains 16 residues. The J segment lost 4 bases and the V segment lost 5 bases, leaving 5 bases of the junction unmatched.